This T cell receptor beta chain is drawn from a study of blood T cell repertoires in COVID-19. The wider study: PBMCs, B-cell-depleted T cells, or T cells provided the cDNA or gDNA that made up the material.

The CDR3 sequence is 13 residues long. The junction had 3 bases not matched to a gene; V was cut back by 5 bases and J by 5 bases. Germline values: CDR1 SEHNR, CDR2 FQNEAQ (reference sequence). Original data processing: Using reference gene primer amplification, nucleated cell counts were estimated. Using immunoSEQ multiplex PCR, the repertoire was profiled, and TCRdb retains in-frame clones only, with some absent. V and J calls and clone size follow that table, whereas D and trimming were derived from the DNA. This sample has over 120,000 clones; roughly 79% occur once, and the top ten carry around 2.9%.

The receptor was isolated from a woman between 50 and 59 years old who had recovered from COVID-19. The sequenced material came from PBMCs or T cells enriched from blood (not recorded which). The chain links TRBV7-9 to TRBJ1-5; 7 bases fit TRBD1. CDR3 bases: TGTGCCAGCAGCCCGGGACAGCATCAGCCCCAGCATTTT. Its translation is CASSPGQHQPQHF.